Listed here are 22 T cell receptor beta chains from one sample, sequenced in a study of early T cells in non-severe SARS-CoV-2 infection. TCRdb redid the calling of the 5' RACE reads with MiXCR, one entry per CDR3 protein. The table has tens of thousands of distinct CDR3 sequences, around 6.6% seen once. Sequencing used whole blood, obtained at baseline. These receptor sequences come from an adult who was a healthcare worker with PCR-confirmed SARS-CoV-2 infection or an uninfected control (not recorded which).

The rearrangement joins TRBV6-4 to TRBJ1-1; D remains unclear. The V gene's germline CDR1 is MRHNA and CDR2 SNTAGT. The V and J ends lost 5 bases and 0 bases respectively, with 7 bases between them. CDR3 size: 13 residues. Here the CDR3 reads CASSMTLNTEAFF. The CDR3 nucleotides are TGTGCCAGCAGTATGACCCTGAACACTGAAGCTTTCTTT.

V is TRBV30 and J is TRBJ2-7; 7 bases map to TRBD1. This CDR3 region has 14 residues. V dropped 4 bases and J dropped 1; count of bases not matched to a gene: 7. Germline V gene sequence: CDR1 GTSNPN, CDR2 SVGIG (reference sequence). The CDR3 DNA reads TGTGCCTGGAAGGGACAGCTAATTTCCTACGAGCAGTACTTC. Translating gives CAWKGQLISYEQYF.

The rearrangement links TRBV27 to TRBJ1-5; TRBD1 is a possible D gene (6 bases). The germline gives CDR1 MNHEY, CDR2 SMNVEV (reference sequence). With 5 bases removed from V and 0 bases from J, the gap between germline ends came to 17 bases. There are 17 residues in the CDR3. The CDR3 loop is CASSPNPGQYSNQPQHF. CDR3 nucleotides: TGTGCCAGCAGTCCTAACCCCGGACAGTATAGCAATCAGCCCCAGCATTTT.

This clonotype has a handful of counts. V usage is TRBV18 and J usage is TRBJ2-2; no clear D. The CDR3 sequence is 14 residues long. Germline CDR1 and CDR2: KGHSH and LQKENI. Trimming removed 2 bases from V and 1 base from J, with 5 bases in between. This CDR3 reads CASSPNRNTGELFF. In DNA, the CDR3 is TGTGCCAGCTCACCAAACAGGAACACCGGGGAGCTGTTTTTT.

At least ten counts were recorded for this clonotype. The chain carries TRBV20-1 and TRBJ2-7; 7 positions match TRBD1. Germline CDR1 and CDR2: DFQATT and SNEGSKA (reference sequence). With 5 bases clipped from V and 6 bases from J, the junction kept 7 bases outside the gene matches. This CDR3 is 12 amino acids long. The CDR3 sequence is CSAFRGSGEQYF. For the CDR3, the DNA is TGCAGTGCTTTCAGGGGGAGTGGCGAGCAGTACTTC.

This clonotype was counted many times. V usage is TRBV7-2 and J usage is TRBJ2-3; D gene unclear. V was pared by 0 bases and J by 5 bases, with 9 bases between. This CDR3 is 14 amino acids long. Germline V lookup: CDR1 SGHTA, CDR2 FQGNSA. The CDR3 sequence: CASSLALPGDTQYF. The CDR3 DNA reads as TGTGCCAGCAGCTTAGCGCTGCCTGGAGATACGCAGTATTTT.

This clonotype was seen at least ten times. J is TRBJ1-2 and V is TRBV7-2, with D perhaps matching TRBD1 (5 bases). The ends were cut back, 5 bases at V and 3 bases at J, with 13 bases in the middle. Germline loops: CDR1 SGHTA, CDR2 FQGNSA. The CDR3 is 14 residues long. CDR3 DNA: TGTGCCAGCAGCAAGGACAACGGGGACTATGGCTACACCTTC. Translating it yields CASSKDNGDYGYTF.

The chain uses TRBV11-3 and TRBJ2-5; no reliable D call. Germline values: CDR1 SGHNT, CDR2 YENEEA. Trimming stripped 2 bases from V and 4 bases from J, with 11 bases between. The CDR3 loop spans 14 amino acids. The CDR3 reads CASSLSSEAETQYF. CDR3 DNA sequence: TGTGCCAGCAGCTTAAGTTCTGAGGCAGAGACCCAGTACTTC. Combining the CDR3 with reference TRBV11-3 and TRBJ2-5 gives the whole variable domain EAGVVQSPRYKIIEKKQPVAFWCNPISGHNTLYWYLQNLGQGPELLIRYENEEAVDDSQLPKDRFSAERLKGVDSTLKIQPAELGDSAVYLCASSLSSEAETQYFGPGTRLLVL.

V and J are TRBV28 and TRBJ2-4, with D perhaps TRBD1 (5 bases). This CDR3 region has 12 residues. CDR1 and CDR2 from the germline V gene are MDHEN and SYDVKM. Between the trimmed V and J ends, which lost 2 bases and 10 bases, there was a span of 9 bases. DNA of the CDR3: TGTGCCAGCAGTTTAAGGGGATCTATTCAGTACTTC. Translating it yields CASSLRGSIQYF.

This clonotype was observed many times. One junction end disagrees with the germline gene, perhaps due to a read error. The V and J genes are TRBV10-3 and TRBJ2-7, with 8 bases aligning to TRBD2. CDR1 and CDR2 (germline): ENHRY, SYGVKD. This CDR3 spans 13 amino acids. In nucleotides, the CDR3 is TGTGCCATCAGTGACCACCAGGACCGACGGGGGGGCTTC. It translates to CAISDHQDRRGGF.

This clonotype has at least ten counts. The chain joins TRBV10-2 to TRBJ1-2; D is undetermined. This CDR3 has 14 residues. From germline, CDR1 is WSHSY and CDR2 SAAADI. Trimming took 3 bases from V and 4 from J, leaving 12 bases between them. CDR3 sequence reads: CASSDKGPGYGYTF. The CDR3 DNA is TGCGCCAGCAGTGATAAAGGGCCCGGCTATGGCTACACCTTC.

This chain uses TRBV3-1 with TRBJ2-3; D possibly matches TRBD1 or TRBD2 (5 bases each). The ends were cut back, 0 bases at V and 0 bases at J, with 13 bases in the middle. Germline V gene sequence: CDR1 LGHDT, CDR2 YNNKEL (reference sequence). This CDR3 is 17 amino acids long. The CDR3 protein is CASSQDPVGPSTDTQYF. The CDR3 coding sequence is TGTGCCAGCAGCCAAGATCCAGTGGGACCTAGCACAGATACGCAGTATTTT.

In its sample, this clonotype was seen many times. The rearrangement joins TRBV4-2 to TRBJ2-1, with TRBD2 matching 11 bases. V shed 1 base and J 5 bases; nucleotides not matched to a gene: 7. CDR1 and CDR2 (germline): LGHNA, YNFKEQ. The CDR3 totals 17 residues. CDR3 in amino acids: CASSQVVAGGLDNEQFF. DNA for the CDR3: TGTGCCAGCAGCCAAGTTGTAGCGGGGGGGCTAGACAATGAGCAGTTCTTC.

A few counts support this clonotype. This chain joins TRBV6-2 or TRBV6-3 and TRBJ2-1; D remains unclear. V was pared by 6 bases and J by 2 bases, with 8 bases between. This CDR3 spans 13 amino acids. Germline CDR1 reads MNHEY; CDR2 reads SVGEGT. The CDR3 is CASSSWPYNEQFF. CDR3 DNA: TGTGCCAGCAGCTCATGGCCCTACAATGAGCAGTTCTTC.

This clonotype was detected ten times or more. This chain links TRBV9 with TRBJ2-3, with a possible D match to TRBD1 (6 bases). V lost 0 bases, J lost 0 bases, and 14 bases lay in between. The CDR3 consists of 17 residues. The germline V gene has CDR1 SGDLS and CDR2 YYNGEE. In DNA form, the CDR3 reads TGTGCCAGCAGCGTAGCTATTGGGGGCGCTAGCACAGATACGCAGTATTTT. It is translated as CASSVAIGGASTDTQYF.

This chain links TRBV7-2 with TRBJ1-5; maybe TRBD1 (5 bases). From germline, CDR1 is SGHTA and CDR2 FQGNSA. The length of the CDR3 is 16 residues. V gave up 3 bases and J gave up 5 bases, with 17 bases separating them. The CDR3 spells CASSFSAGRGDQPQHF. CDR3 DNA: TGTGCCAGCAGCTTCTCCGCGGGGCGTGGGGATCAGCCCCAGCATTTT.

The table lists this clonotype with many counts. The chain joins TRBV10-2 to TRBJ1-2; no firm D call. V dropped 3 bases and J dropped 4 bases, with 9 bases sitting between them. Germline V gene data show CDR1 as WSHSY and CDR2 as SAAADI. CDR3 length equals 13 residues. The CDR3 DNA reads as TGCGCCAGCAGTGATGAGGGTACCTATGGCTACACCTTC. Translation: CASSDEGTYGYTF.

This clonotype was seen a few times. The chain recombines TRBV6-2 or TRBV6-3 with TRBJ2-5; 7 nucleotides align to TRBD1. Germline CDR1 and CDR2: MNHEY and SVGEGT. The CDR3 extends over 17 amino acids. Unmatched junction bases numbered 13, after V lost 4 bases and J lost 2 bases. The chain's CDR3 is CASSWSLGGETQETQYF. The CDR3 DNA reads TGTGCCAGCAGTTGGAGTTTAGGGGGCGAAACGCAAGAGACCCAGTACTTC.

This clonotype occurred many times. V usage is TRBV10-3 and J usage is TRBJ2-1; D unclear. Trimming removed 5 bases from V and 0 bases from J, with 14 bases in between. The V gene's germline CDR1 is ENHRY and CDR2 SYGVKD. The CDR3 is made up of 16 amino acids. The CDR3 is CAISSLGPSSYNEQFF. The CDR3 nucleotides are TGTGCCATCAGTTCGCTCGGACCAAGCTCCTACAATGAGCAGTTCTTC.

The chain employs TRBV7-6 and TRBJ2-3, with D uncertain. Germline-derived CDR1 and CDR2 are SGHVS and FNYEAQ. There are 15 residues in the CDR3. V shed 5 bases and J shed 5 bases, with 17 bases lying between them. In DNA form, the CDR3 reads TGTGCCAGCAGCGCGGCGACCTCCGCGCAAGATACGCAGTATTTT. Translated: CASSAATSAQDTQYF.

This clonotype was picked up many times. As DNA, the CDR3 is TGCGCCAGCAGCCAAGAGGGGTACTCCTACAATGAGCAGTTCTTC. The encoded protein is CASSQEGYSYNEQFF. The V and J genes are TRBV4-3 and TRBJ2-1; D is undetermined. CDR1 is LGHNA and CDR2 is YSLEER in the germline V gene. This CDR3 has 15 residues. Trimming took 0 bases from V and 0 from J, leaving 6 bases between them.

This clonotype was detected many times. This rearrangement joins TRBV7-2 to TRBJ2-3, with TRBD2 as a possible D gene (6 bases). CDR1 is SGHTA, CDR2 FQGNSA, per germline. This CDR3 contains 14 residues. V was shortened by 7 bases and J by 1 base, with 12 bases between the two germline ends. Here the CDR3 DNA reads TGTGCCAGCACCCGCGGGGTTGGCACAGATACGCAGTATTTT. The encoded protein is CASTRGVGTDTQYF.